The T cell receptor beta chain under discussion was sequenced for a study of T cell repertoires in cytomegalovirus infection. For the study at large: A matching HLA type, together with CMV infection, was signaled by public TCR beta signatures. Findings and caveats of the study: The cumulative frequency of public TCR beta families distinguished individuals who carried CMV together with the relevant HLA. HLA-C-restricted CMV clonotypes gave the most frequent clonotype in two of eight donors.

TCRdb processed the reads anew with MiXCR; each CDR3 protein has one entry. Of 200,000 to 300,000 distinct CDR3 sequences in the sample, roughly an eighth were seen once. This clonotype was recorded at least ten times. Its cognate antigen is unknown. This CDR3 has 16 amino acids. Losses at the gene ends were 2 bases for V and 5 bases for J; bases not matched to a gene: 8. Germline loops: CDR1 MDHEN, CDR2 SYDVKM. Sample: PBMCs. The source is a human donor in good health (CMV status not recorded). Some clones in this sample may be carry-over from other donors' samples. The rearrangement links TRBV28 to TRBJ2-2; TRBD1 aligns across 7 bases. The CDR3 region has the DNA TGTGCCAGCAGTTTACGGGACAGCACCCAGACCGGGGAGCTGTTTTTT. Its translation: CASSLRDSTQTGELFF.